This is a list of T cell receptor beta chains from one sample in a study of PD-1 blockade in classical Hodgkin lymphoma. The table came from immunoSEQ multiplex PCR; TCRdb's copy has only in-frame clones and leaves some out. Here the sample spans about 8,000 clones, approximately 80% being singletons. Sequenced here: peripheral blood mononuclear cells (PBMCs), sampled before the fourth cycle of nivolumab. These receptors came from a human donor with classical Hodgkin lymphoma. CDR3s include the opening cysteine and the closing phenylalanine or tryptophan. The D gene is left open where the match is weak.

.,TRBV4-3,TRBJ2-7,CASSQGETATEQYF
.,TRBV29-1,TRBJ2-7,CSVEEGTYEQYF
.,TRBV19,TRBJ2-3,CASTPRWTSTDTQYF
TRBD2,TRBV30,TRBJ2-3,CAWEGTSGFTDTQYF
.,TRBV29-1,TRBJ1-1,CSTHDPGRRTEAFF
.,TRBV5-1,TRBJ1-4,CASSSGPDRPNEKLFF
TRBD1,TRBV5-1,TRBJ2-3,CASRREDRDTDTQYF
TRBD1,TRBV28,TRBJ1-1,CASSFEGAGTEAFF
TRBD2,TRBV30,TRBJ2-1,CASPGEGVGEQFF
.,TRBV6-1,.,CASSGATYEQYF
TRBD2,TRBV10-2,TRBJ2-1,CASREGLAGYNEQFF
TRBD1,TRBV4-1,TRBJ2-1,CASSQAEQGAYNEQFF
.,TRBV28,TRBJ2-7,CASSLQGGFYEQYF
.,TRBV28,TRBJ2-7,CASSRPELDLAYEQYF
TRBD1,TRBV4-3,TRBJ1-2,CASSQGQGAHYGYTF
TRBD2,TRBV6-5,TRBJ2-3,CASSLAGGFTDTQYF
TRBD1,TRBV5-4,TRBJ1-2,CASSFDRDYGYTF
.,TRBV6-1,TRBJ2-3,CASRRIDTQYF
.,TRBV5-1,TRBJ1-2,CASSFEDTYYGYTF
TRBD2,TRBV2,TRBJ2-1,CASSQTSGHYNEQFF
TRBD2,TRBV19,TRBJ2-7,CASSLLGTSYEQYF
.,TRBV19,TRBJ2-7,CASSILDGYEQYF
.,TRBV28,TRBJ1-6,CASRPEGGYNSPLHF
.,TRBV28,TRBJ1-4,CASRPRDTNEKLFF
.,TRBV29-1,TRBJ1-1,CSVEKDLAQAFF
.,TRBV27,TRBJ1-5,CASSTSWGESNQPQHF
TRBD2,TRBV4-3,TRBJ2-1,CASSPGLAGGPSYNEQFF
.,TRBV4-2,TRBJ1-1,CASSYTGSRMNTEAFF
TRBD1,TRBV7-8,TRBJ1-2,CASSEAQGAGGYTF
.,TRBV6-6,TRBJ1-2,CASGYQRGYTF
.,TRBV2,TRBJ2-7,CASKKGTYEQYF
TRBD1,TRBV28,TRBJ1-2,CASSSPGQGAGGYTF
TRBD2,TRBV28,TRBJ2-5,CASSSLPRRERLEETQYF
TRBD1,TRBV19,TRBJ2-7,CASARGTGRVYEQYF
.,TRBV11-1,TRBJ1-4,CASSIVSPNEKLFF
.,TRBV27,TRBJ2-5,CASSRSGQETQYF
TRBD2,TRBV29-1,TRBJ2-1,CSVQRRLTSGRLHYNEQFF
.,TRBV19,TRBJ2-7,CASSIEGGYEQYF
TRBD2,TRBV5-1,TRBJ2-5,CASSLAAGDEETQYF
TRBD1,TRBV6-6,TRBJ1-4,CASSYSQGAPNEKLFF
TRBD1,TRBV4-1,TRBJ1-2,CASSQGLGQYGYTF
.,TRBV2,TRBJ1-2,CASGTGPGKGYTF